Listed below are T cell receptor beta chains from one sample, sequenced in a study of shared clonotypes between healthy human individuals. Some clones are missing from TCRdb's copy, which holds only in-frame ones; the method was immunoSEQ multiplex PCR. The data show millions of clones, about 95% seen once. Sequences were obtained from naive CD8+ T cells sorted from blood. All receptors come from a man in his late teens or twenties in good health. The CDR3 runs from the conserved cysteine through the conserved F or W. The D gene is left open where the match is weak. Clone size is shown for a subset of rows, as once, few, many or a class of expanded clone.

clone size	D gene	V gene	J gene	CDR3 protein	CDR3 DNA
.	TRBD2	TRBV13	TRBJ2-2	CASSSTGTSTGELFF	TGTGCCAGCAGCTCGACCGGGACTAGCACCGGGGAGCTGTTTTTT
.	.	TRBV27	TRBJ2-5	CASSFMGQYQETQYF	TGTGCCAGCAGTTTCATGGGTCAGTACCAAGAGACCCAGTACTTC
.	.	TRBV5-4	TRBJ2-2	CASSSGRGANTGELFF	TGTGCCAGCAGCTCCGGTAGGGGGGCGAACACCGGGGAGCTGTTTTTT
.	.	TRBV15	TRBJ2-7	CATSRDLSHEQYF	TGTGCCACCAGCAGGGACTTAAGTCACGAGCAGTACTTC
.	.	TRBV5-4	TRBJ2-1	CASSFRPGPYNEQFF	TGTGCCAGCAGCTTTCGCCCGGGACCTTACAATGAGCAGTTCTTC
.	.	TRBV18	TRBJ1-4	CASSPNLGATNEKLFF	TGTGCCAGCTCACCAAACCTGGGGGCAACTAATGAAAAACTGTTTTTT
.	TRBD1	TRBV6-5	TRBJ2-7	CASRTTGFSYEQYF	TGTGCCAGCAGGACGACAGGGTTTTCCTACGAGCAGTACTTC
.	TRBD2	TRBV2	TRBJ2-3	CASIRAGVTDTQYF	TGTGCCAGCATTCGAGCGGGAGTGACAGATACGCAGTATTTT
once	TRBD2	TRBV9	TRBJ2-7	CASSGQAGGPGEQYF	TGTGCCAGCAGCGGACAAGCGGGAGGGCCCGGCGAGCAGTACTTC
.	.	TRBV5-5	TRBJ1-1	CASSGTRVGQTNTEAFF	TGTGCCAGCAGCGGCACCCGGGTCGGACAGACGAACACTGAAGCTTTCTTT
.	.	TRBV6-4	TRBJ2-2	CASSDSTANTGELFF	TGTGCCAGCAGTGACTCGACAGCGAACACCGGGGAGCTGTTTTTT
.	.	TRBV11-2	TRBJ2-3	CASSLVFRGTDTQYF	TGTGCCAGCAGCTTAGTGTTTCGCGGCACAGATACGCAGTATTTT
once	.	TRBV19	TRBJ1-4	CATTPRSELQLFF	TGTGCCACCACCCCACGGTCAGAACTCCAACTGTTTTTT
.	.	TRBV28	TRBJ2-7	CASRDAGTSSF	TGTGCCAGCAGGGACGCCGGGACAAGTAGCTTC
.	.	TRBV19	TRBJ1-4	CASSAILHEKLFF	TGTGCCAGTAGTGCTATACTCCATGAAAAACTGTTTTTT
.	.	TRBV4-1	TRBJ2-7	CASSQVQGTSYEQYF	TGCGCCAGCAGCCAAGTTCAGGGAACCTCCTACGAGCAGTACTTC
.	TRBD2	TRBV7-2	TRBJ2-1	CASSLMGTSGSFYNEQFF	TGTGCCAGCAGCTTAATGGGGACTAGCGGGAGTTTCTACAATGAGCAGTTCTTC
.	.	TRBV7-7	TRBJ2-7	CASSPFGGGEQYF	TGTGCTAGCAGCCCATTTGGGGGTGGCGAGCAGTACTTC
.	.	TRBV27	TRBJ2-2	CASSSPRGPGTGELFF	TGTGCCAGCAGTTCACCCCGGGGGCCGGGTACCGGGGAGCTGTTTTTT
.	TRBD1	TRBV7-9	TRBJ2-7	CASSPRGQGSSYEQYF	TGTGCCAGCAGCCCGAGGGGACAGGGAAGCTCCTACGAGCAGTACTTC
.	.	TRBV6-6	TRBJ2-7	CASSYSRGPVYEQYF	TGTGCCAGCAGTTACTCGAGAGGGCCAGTTTACGAGCAGTACTTC